The clone carrying this T cell receptor (beta chain) was seen many times. These data originate in a study of glioma-infiltrating T cells. TCR alpha and beta CDR3 regions were amplified from RNA using iRepertoire nested multiplex PCR. Each CDR3 protein is one row after TCRdb ran MiXCR on the multiplex PCR reads. The profile shows 45,000 or so distinct CDR3 sequences, 20% to 25% of them singletons. The V and J ends lost 3 bases and 8 bases respectively, with 7 bases between them. The CDR3 runs to 11 residues. Germline values: CDR1 KGHSH, CDR2 LQKENI. This chain uses TRBV18 with TRBJ1-1; D gene unclear. The source is a human donor with low-grade glioma or glioblastoma, undergoing nonglioma brain surgery, or in good health (not recorded which). The sample taken for sequencing was glioma tissue, nonneoplastic brain tissue, or PBMCs (not recorded which). CDR3 in amino acids: CASSPSREAFF. CDR3 nucleotide sequence: TGTGCCAGCTCACCGAGCCGCGAAGCTTTCTTT.